A selection of T cell receptor beta chains follows, all from one sample in a study of shared clonotypes between healthy human individuals. Sequencing used immunoSEQ multiplex PCR; TCRdb keeps in-frame clones, though not all of them. The data show some 1.5 million clones, approximately 98% seen once. Sequences were obtained from naive CD4+ T cells sorted from blood. The receptors originated from a man aged 30 to 45 in good health. Each CDR3 is given with its conserved first and last residue. D genes are given only for firm matches. Not all rows give a size; the values are once, few, many and, for expanded clones, a class.

clone size	V gene	D gene	J gene	CDR3 DNA	CDR3 protein
-	TRBV7-9	TRBD2	TRBJ2-7	TGTGCCAGCAGCTTGGGACAGCTTAGCGGGAGCGGGGGGAACGAGCAGTACTTC	CASSLGQLSGSGGNEQYF
-	TRBV10-3	-	TRBJ2-1	TGTGCCATCAGTGAGTCAGCGGGTACTCACAATGAGCAGTTCTTC	CAISESAGTHNEQFF
-	TRBV5-3	-	TRBJ2-1	TGTGCCAGAAGCCCGGGGCGCTCCTACAATGAGCAGTTCTTC	CARSPGRSYNEQFF
-	TRBV5-6	-	TRBJ2-1	TGTGCCAGCAGCTTTAGACAGGTTTTAAATGAGCAGTTCTTC	CASSFRQVLNEQFF
-	TRBV6-5	TRBD1	TRBJ1-2	TGTGCCAGCAGGCAGACAGGGCCCTATGGCTACACCTTC	CASRQTGPYGYTF
-	TRBV7-9	TRBD2	TRBJ2-1	TGTGCCAGCAGCCCAGGGACTAGCGGCATATACAATGAGCAGTTCTTC	CASSPGTSGIYNEQFF
-	TRBV5-1	-	TRBJ1-2	TGCGCCAGCAGCTTGGAATCCCCTCGCGGCTACACCTTC	CASSLESPRGYTF
-	TRBV5-1	-	TRBJ2-7	TGCGCCAGCAGCCTAGCATCGAGCTCCTACGAGCAGTACTTC	CASSLASSSYEQYF
-	TRBV29-1	-	TRBJ1-5	TGCAGCGGGGGAGACAGGAGGAGCAATCAGCCCCAGCATTTT	CSGGDRRSNQPQHF
-	TRBV6-9	-	TRBJ1-5	TGTGCCAGCAGTTACGGGGAAATGGGCAATCAGCCCCAGCATTTT	CASSYGEMGNQPQHF
-	TRBV28	-	TRBJ1-2	TGTGCCAACTCCCCTTTTGGACGGGATGGCTACACCTTC	CANSPFGRDGYTF
once	TRBV28	TRBD1	TRBJ1-2	TGTGCCAGCAGTTTATACGGGACAGGGGGAGGAGTGGGCTACACCTTC	CASSLYGTGGGVGYTF
once	TRBV5-4	TRBD2	TRBJ2-5	TGTGCCAGCAGCTCTAGCGGGAGGGTCCAAGAGACCCAGTACTTC	CASSSSGRVQETQYF
-	TRBV7-9	-	TRBJ1-4	TGTGCCAGCAGCTTAGTAGCGGGGGGGCCGACCAATGAAAAACTGTTTTTT	CASSLVAGGPTNEKLFF
-	TRBV18	TRBD2	TRBJ2-7	TGTGCCAGCTCAGGACTAGCGGGAGTCTACGAGCAGTACTTC	CASSGLAGVYEQYF
-	TRBV18	-	TRBJ1-5	TGTGCCAGCTCACCGGGGCCGGATCAGCCCCAGCATTTT	CASSPGPDQPQHF
once	TRBV9	TRBD2	TRBJ2-1	TGTGCCAGCAGCGTAGCCCCTAGCGGGAGCTCCTACAATGAGCAGTTCTTC	CASSVAPSGSSYNEQFF
-	TRBV18	-	TRBJ2-3	TGTGCCAGCTCACCCCTGAACAGGGTAGGAGATACGCAGTATTTT	CASSPLNRVGDTQYF
once	TRBV5-1	TRBD2	TRBJ2-5	TGCGCCAGCAGCTTGGTGTTAGCGGGAGAGACCCAGTACTTC	CASSLVLAGETQYF
-	TRBV5-1	-	TRBJ2-5	TGCGCCAGCAGCTCGGAAAGGGACTCAAGAATCTTCCAAGAGACCCAGTACTTC	CASSSERDSRIFQETQYF
-	TRBV6-1	-	TRBJ2-7	TGTGCCAGCAGTGAAGCGGAGGGGACGCAGGGAGACGAGCAGTACTTC	CASSEAEGTQGDEQYF
-	TRBV18	TRBD1	TRBJ1-1	TGTGCCAGCTCACCACAAGCAGGGGGCACTGAAGCTTTCTTT	CASSPQAGGTEAFF
-	TRBV30	-	TRBJ2-4	-	CAWTFGAKNIQYF
-	TRBV10-1	TRBD1	TRBJ2-3	TGCGCCAGTACACAAACTACAGGGGCTACGCAGTATTTT	CASTQTTGATQYF
-	TRBV6-1	-	TRBJ1-5	TGTGCCAGCAGTGATGGTTTTAATCAGCCCCAGCATTTT	CASSDGFNQPQHF
-	TRBV5-6	-	TRBJ1-5	TGTGCCAGCAGCTTCGGCCCGGGCCCTAAGGAGCCCCAGCATTTT	CASSFGPGPKEPQHF